This T cell receptor (beta chain) was documented in a study of CD8 T cells in ankylosing spondylitis. This clonotype was observed many times. Its antigen is unknown. TCRdb re-called the 5' RACE reads with MiXCR, one entry per CDR3 protein. The table includes around 120,000 distinct CDR3 sequences, approximately 9.9% detected once. Study-level findings and limits: Matched ankylosing spondylitis synovial fluid reportedly contained a significantly enriched population of disease-linked clones. Typical of ankylosing spondylitis blood, it appeared, was a TCR beta motif of fewer than 10 highly homologous variants.

The ends were cut back, 6 bases at V and 8 bases at J, with 7 bases in the middle. Germline values: CDR1 MDHEN, CDR2 SYDVKM. This CDR3 contains 11 residues. The specimen sequenced was blood, either unsorted or a sorted T cell fraction (not recorded which). The TCR comes from a male donor with ankylosing spondylitis or in good health (not recorded which). V usage is TRBV28 and J usage is TRBJ1-4; D uncertain. CDR3 DNA sequence: TGTGCCAGCAGAACACAAGAAAAACTGTTTTTT. Protein product: CASRTQEKLFF. Together with reference TRBV28 and TRBJ1-4, the CDR3 gives the full variable domain: DVKVTQSSRYLVKRTGEKVFLECVQDMDHENMFWYRQDPGLGLRLIYFSYDVKMKEKGDIPEGYSVSREKKERFSLILESASTNQTSMYLCASRTQEKLFFGSGTQLSVL.